The clone carrying this T cell receptor beta chain was seen only a few times. Its antigen is not identified. The sample belongs to a study of early T cells in non-severe SARS-CoV-2 infection. Findings and limits, study-wide: Database matching using VDJdb favored anti-spike CD8 responses, with private and CD4 specificities left missing.

Researchers attached unique molecular identifiers to individual cDNA molecules. TCRdb re-called the 5' RACE reads with MiXCR, one entry per CDR3 protein. The table has tens of thousands of distinct CDR3 sequences, approximately 10% seen once. This CDR3 has 16 amino acids. Germline CDR1 SGHTA, CDR2 FQGTGA. V was pared by 4 bases and J by 3 bases, with 8 bases of the junction left unmatched. The V gene is TRBV7-3, the J gene TRBJ2-2, with TRBD2 identical over 7 bases. The sequenced sample consisted of whole blood. The origin of this receptor is an adult who was a healthcare worker with PCR-confirmed SARS-CoV-2 infection or an uninfected control (not recorded which). As DNA, the CDR3 is TGTGCCAGCAGCTCCCTGGGTAGCGGGCACACCGGGGAGCTGTTTTTT. Protein sequence: CASSSLGSGHTGELFF.